The entry below describes one T cell receptor beta chain. This sample was taken from a study of blood T cell repertoires in COVID-19. Looking at the study overall: The samples span acute and convalescent COVID-19 from the United States, Italy and Spain. The cDNA or gDNA used as material had been derived from T cells, B-cell-depleted T cells, or PBMCs.

The CDR3 contains 13 residues. V lost 3 bases and J 6 bases, leaving 12 bases between the germline ends. Germline CDR1 LGHDT, CDR2 YNNKEL (reference sequence). Original data processing: It was from reference gene primer amplification that nucleated cell counts were estimated. This table comes from immunoSEQ multiplex PCR, and its TCRdb copy is limited to in-frame clones, with some not included. V and J calls and clone size are copied from that table; D and trimming were computed from the DNA. This table has approximately 300,000 clones, around 86% appearing once. Sequenced material: peripheral blood. The clonotype was recovered from a woman aged 50 to 65 with acute or convalescent COVID-19. The V and J genes are TRBV3-1 (or the pseudogene TRBV3-2) and TRBJ2-7; D not resolved. The CDR3 nucleotides read TGTGCCAGCAGCCAGGTACTTGAGCTCGAGCAGTACTTC. This translates into CASSQVLELEQYF.